Following are 20 T cell receptor beta chains from one sample sequenced in a study of T cell repertoires in cytomegalovirus infection. TCRdb reanalysed the reads using MiXCR and keeps one entry per CDR3 protein. The sample consists of about 770,000 distinct CDR3 sequences, about 28% of them appearing once. Their cognate antigens are unknown. The material was cultured CD8+ T cells from PBMCs, obtained from culture after CMV antigen stimulation. The origin of the receptors is a human donor in good health (CMV status not recorded). Some clones in this sample may be carry-over from other donors' samples.

The chain's CDR3 is CASQGRQETQYF. CDR3 nucleotide sequence: TGTGCCAGCCAGGGGAGGCAAGAGACCCAGTACTTC. This chain connects TRBV6-5 to TRBJ2-5; tentatively, D is TRBD1 or TRBD2 (6 bases each). The ends were cut back, 8 bases at V and 2 bases at J, with 9 bases in the middle. The CDR3 consists of 12 residues. From germline, CDR1 is MNHEY and CDR2 SVGAGI.

This clonotype has more than one count but fewer than ten. The CDR3 nucleotides read TGTGCCAGCAGCCGCAACGACCCGACCAGTGGCTACACCTTC. It translates to CASSRNDPTSGYTF. This sequence joins TRBV12-3 or TRBV12-4 and TRBJ1-2; no definite D call. V was shortened by 6 bases and J by 7 bases, with 18 bases between the two germline ends. This CDR3 has 14 amino acids.

This rearrangement joins TRBV27 to TRBJ1-1; tentative D call: TRBD1 (5 bases). Germline assignment: CDR1 MNHEY and CDR2 SMNVEV (reference sequence). Trimming removed 3 bases at V and 4 bases at J, with 12 bases between. The CDR3 consists of 14 residues. In DNA, the CDR3 is TGTGCCAGCAGTTTGATTCAGGGAGCCACTGAAGCTTTCTTT. Translation: CASSLIQGATEAFF.

This clonotype was counted between two and nine times. The V gene is TRBV29-1, the J gene TRBJ1-1; no clear D. The CDR3 spans 14 residues. Germline values: CDR1 SQVTM, CDR2 ANQGSEA. V lost 2 bases and J lost 0, with 10 bases in between. In nucleotides, the CDR3 is TGCAGCGTTGAATGGGCAGTTTTGAACACTGAAGCTTTCTTT. Translation gives CSVEWAVLNTEAFF.

The rearrangement uses TRBV25-1 and TRBJ2-3; D is unclear. Trimming took off 3 bases at V and 6 bases at J, with 13 bases between the two ends. The germline V gene encodes CDR1 MGHDK and CDR2 SYGVNS. The CDR3 is 14 amino acids. The CDR3 reads CASSDGVRKDTQYF. In DNA, the CDR3 is TGTGCCAGCAGTGATGGGGTCCGCAAGGATACGCAGTATTTT.

This clonotype was seen repeatedly, ten times or more. V usage is TRBV4-3 and J usage is TRBJ1-2; tentative D call: TRBD1 (5 bases). This CDR3 has 13 amino acids. V was trimmed by 1 base and J by 4 bases, leaving 7 bases between them. The germline CDR1 and CDR2 sequences are LGHNA and YSLEER. The CDR3 region has the DNA TGCGCCAGCAGCCAAGGGGGCTCCTATGGCTACACCTTC. It translates to CASSQGGSYGYTF.

This clonotype was seen only a few times. The chain carries TRBV7-9 and TRBJ2-7; the D gene could be TRBD1 or TRBD2 (5 bases each). This CDR3 is built from 16 residues. V was pared by 10 bases and J by 2 bases, with 24 bases between. The germline V gene has CDR1 SEHNR and CDR2 FQNEAQ (reference sequence). This CDR3 is CAIRSEPGPTAYEQYF. DNA for the CDR3: TGTGCCATCCGATCGGAACCGGGACCGACCGCCTACGAGCAGTACTTC.

This clonotype was detected only a few times. DNA for the CDR3: TGTGCCAGCAGTCTATGGACAGGGGAAGGTGCTGAAGCTTTCTTT. It encodes CASSLWTGEGAEAFF. The V and J genes are TRBV27 and TRBJ1-1; 9 bases map to TRBD1. V lost 5 bases and J lost 6; bases outside the gene matches: 10. The CDR3 contains 15 residues. Germline V gives CDR1 MNHEY, CDR2 SMNVEV (reference sequence).

This clonotype has at least ten counts. The rearrangement links TRBV6-1 to TRBJ1-1, with D uncertain. The length of the CDR3 is 15 residues. Germline V gene data show CDR1 as MNHNS and CDR2 as SASEGT. V lost 8 bases and J lost 0, with 16 bases in between. The CDR3: CASPSYSGLNTEAFF. CDR3 nucleotide sequence: TGTGCCAGCCCTAGTTACTCAGGTTTGAACACTGAAGCTTTCTTT.

In its sample, this clonotype was seen a few times. This chain links TRBV7-6 with TRBJ2-3, with unresolved D. This CDR3 spans 13 amino acids. Trimming stripped 8 bases from V and 0 bases from J, with 9 bases between. The V gene's germline CDR1 is SGHVS and CDR2 FNYEAQ. The CDR3 DNA is TGTGCCAGCGGGATGGTTAGCACAGATACGCAGTATTTT. Translation: CASGMVSTDTQYF.

The sample holds a few counts of this clonotype. The rearrangement links TRBV6-2 or TRBV6-3 to TRBJ1-1; D is undetermined. The CDR3 runs to 13 residues. The germline V gene has CDR1 MNHEY and CDR2 SVGEGT. Trimming removed 6 bases at V and 1 base at J, with 9 bases between. CDR3 amino acids: CASRPPWNTEAFF. The CDR3 region has the DNA TGTGCCAGCAGGCCACCCTGGAACACTGAAGCTTTCTTT.

This clonotype was counted only a few times. This rearrangement joins TRBV7-8 to TRBJ2-1; a weak D match, TRBD1 (6 bases). CDR1 is SGHVS, CDR2 FQNEAQ, per germline. The V gene lost 5 bases and the J gene lost 2 bases, with 13 bases spanning the gap. The CDR3 runs to 15 residues. The CDR3 DNA sequence: TGTGCCAGCAGCGATACAGGGTACGCCTACAATGAGCAGTTCTTC. Amino acids: CASSDTGYAYNEQFF.

The chain uses TRBV7-6 and TRBJ1-1, with D uncertain. This CDR3 region has 15 residues. V lost 6 bases and J lost 0, with 14 bases in between. Per the germline V gene, CDR1 is SGHVS and CDR2 is FNYEAQ. DNA for the CDR3: TGTGCCAGCAGGTCTCGGGGTTCGATGAACACTGAAGCTTTCTTT. It yields the protein CASRSRGSMNTEAFF.

This clonotype was observed a single time. The chain joins TRBV14 to TRBJ2-7; D perhaps matches TRBD2 (6 bases). The germline V gene has CDR1 SGHDN and CDR2 FVKESK. The CDR3 length is 15 residues. The V end was cut by 4 bases, the J end by 0 bases, with 13 bases between. In DNA form, the CDR3 reads TGTGCCAGCAGCCCCCGGGACTTTAGCTCCTACGAGCAGTACTTC. Encoded protein: CASSPRDFSSYEQYF.

On this clonotype itself: A read error may produce the germline difference seen at one junction end. The chain couples TRBV19 to TRBJ1-5, with a possible D match to TRBD1 (5 bases). The CDR3 is 14 amino acids. Germline V gives CDR1 LNHDA, CDR2 SQIVND (reference sequence). CDR3 nucleotide sequence: TGTACCAGTAGTATGGGACCTTTCAATCAGCCCCAGCATTTT. This gives the protein CTSSMGPFNQPQHF. Using reference TRBV19 and TRBJ1-5 for the parts outside the CDR3, the full variable domain is DGGITQSPKYLFRKEGQNVTLSCEQNLNHDAMYWYRQDPGQGLRLIYYSQIVNDFQKGDIAEGYSVSREKKESFPLTVTSAQKNPTAFYLCTSSMGPFNQPQHFGDGTRLSIL.

This clonotype showed up just a few times. The chain uses TRBV7-9 and TRBJ1-1, with D hard to call. Between the trimmed V and J ends, which lost 8 bases and 5 bases, there was a span of 9 bases. Per germline, CDR1 SEHNR and CDR2 FQNEAQ (reference sequence). This CDR3 region has 11 residues. CDR3 DNA sequence: TGTGCCAGCGGCCAGGTTACTGAAGCTTTCTTT. Its protein product is CASGQVTEAFF.

The chain has TRBV9 and TRBJ1-1; 9 positions match TRBD1. Germline trimming cut 3 bases from V and 6 bases from J; bases unmatched to any gene: 9. The CDR3 runs 15 residues. Germline CDR1 SGDLS, CDR2 YYNGEE. Written as DNA, the CDR3 is TGTGCCAGCAGCGATCTACAGGGGGCCAGAGCTGAAGCTTTCTTT. Translation gives CASSDLQGARAEAFF.

This chain uses TRBV7-6 with TRBJ1-4; D is possibly TRBD1 (5 bases). Germline-derived CDR1 and CDR2 are SGHVS and FNYEAQ. The length of the CDR3 is 15 residues. Between the trimmed V and J ends, which lost 5 bases and 7 bases, there was a span of 17 bases. The CDR3: CASSPNPWGSEKLFF. CDR3 sequence (DNA): TGTGCCAGCAGCCCCAACCCGTGGGGGAGTGAAAAACTGTTTTTT.

A single count supports this clonotype. This chain joins TRBV6-1 and TRBJ2-5; TRBD2 might be the D (6 bases). CDR1 MNHNS and CDR2 SASEGT come from the germline V gene. Trimming removed 10 bases from V and 3 bases from J, with 18 bases in between. The CDR3 consists of 14 residues. This CDR3 is CANRWAGRKETQYF. CDR3 bases: TGTGCCAACAGATGGGCAGGGAGGAAAGAGACCCAGTACTTC.

The genes are TRBV4-1 and TRBJ1-6; D is undetermined. Germline V gene data show CDR1 as MGHRA and CDR2 as YSYEKL. V lost 3 bases, J lost 7 bases, and 10 bases lay in between. The CDR3 covers 14 residues. The CDR3 DNA reads as TGCGCCAGCAGCCAGTCGACGGGGAATTCACCCCTCCACTTT. Its translation is CASSQSTGNSPLHF.